The 8 T cell receptor beta chains presented below share a single source sample, sequenced in a study of response to subunit inactivated influenza vaccine. TCRdb re-called the RT-PCR reads with MiXCR, one entry per CDR3 protein. The data show hundreds of thousands of distinct CDR3 sequences, approximately 15% seen once. Material: PBMCs from blood, obtained 11 to 12 days after vaccination. The origin of the receptors is a man in his fifties or sixties who received an inactivated influenza vaccine.

In its sample, this clonotype was seen a few times. This sequence joins TRBV6-4 and TRBJ2-4; tentatively, D is TRBD1 (6 bases). V was cut by 5 bases and J by 3 bases, with 14 bases left in between. The CDR3 runs to 15 residues. Germline CDR1 and CDR2: MRHNA and SNTAGT. CDR3 in amino acids: CASSPEGGVKNIQYF. The CDR3 bases are TGTGCCAGCAGTCCTGAAGGGGGAGTCAAAAACATTCAGTACTTC.

This clonotype was picked up a small number of times. The rearrangement links TRBV4-1 to TRBJ2-7; 14 positions match TRBD2. The germline CDR1 and CDR2 sequences are MGHRA and YSYEKL. After removal of 1 base from V and 9 bases from J, the junction contained 11 bases not matched to a gene. The CDR3 has 17 amino acids. CDR3: CASSQVTLGLAGVAQYF. The CDR3, as DNA: TGCGCCAGCAGCCAAGTAACCCTGGGACTAGCGGGAGTAGCGCAGTACTTC.

Only a few counts were recorded for this clonotype. The chain recombines TRBV20-1 with TRBJ2-1; 10 nucleotides agree with TRBD2. V was pared by 6 bases and J by 7 bases, with 12 bases of the junction left unmatched. Germline V gene lookup returns CDR1 DFQATT and CDR2 SNEGSKA (reference sequence). This CDR3 is built from 15 residues. CDR3 sequence (DNA): TGCAGTGCAATCACCAGCGGGAGGGCAGGTAATGAGCAGTTCTTC. Translation: CSAITSGRAGNEQFF.

This clonotype occurred a few times. V and J are TRBV5-1 and TRBJ1-1; D is ambiguous. Trimming took off 0 bases at V and 8 bases at J, with 11 bases between the two ends. Germline lookup yields CDR1 SGHRS and CDR2 YFSETQ. CDR3 length equals 13 residues. CDR3 amino acids: CASSLGGNAEAFF. CDR3 nucleotides: TGCGCCAGCAGCTTGGGGGGTAACGCCGAAGCTTTCTTT.

This clonotype was seen more than once but under ten times. This sequence joins TRBV5-1 and TRBJ1-4; unclear D gene. V was clipped by 7 bases and J by 0 bases, with 13 bases between them. CDR1 is SGHRS, CDR2 YFSETQ, per germline. The CDR3 runs to 15 residues. This CDR3 is CASGPVGATNEKLFF. The CDR3 DNA is TGCGCCAGCGGCCCAGTAGGTGCAACTAATGAAAAACTGTTTTTT. The full variable domain, with the rest looked up from reference TRBV5-1 and TRBJ1-4, is KAGVTQTPRYLIKTRGQQVTLSCSPISGHRSVSWYQQTPGQGLQFLFEYFSETQRNKGNFPGRFSGRQFSNSRSEMNVSTLELGDSALYLCASGPVGATNEKLFFGSGTQLSVL.

This clonotype was observed many times. V gene TRBV2 combines with J gene TRBJ1-2; possibly TRBD1 for D (6 bases). Germline V lookup: CDR1 SNHLY, CDR2 FYNNEI. The ends were cut back, 6 bases at V and 4 bases at J, with 12 bases in the middle. The CDR3 extends over 13 amino acids. The CDR3 region has the DNA TGTGCCAGCAGCGCCAGGGGAGTCTATGGCTACACCTTC. The encoded protein is CASSARGVYGYTF.

The genes are TRBV7-8 and TRBJ2-7; D might be TRBD1 (6 bases). This CDR3 spans 14 amino acids. The V gene's germline CDR1 is SGHVS and CDR2 FQNEAQ. Trimming left V 5 bases short and J 4 bases short, with 15 bases between. The DNA of the CDR3 is TGTGCCAGCAGCCCGATATGGACAGCATACGAGCAGTACTTC. Translating gives CASSPIWTAYEQYF. Full variable domain (remainder filled in from reference TRBV7-8 and TRBJ2-7): GAGVSQSPRYKVAKRGQDVALRCDPISGHVSLFWYQQALGQGPEFLTYFQNEAQLDKSGLPSDRFFAERPEGSVSTLKIQRTQQEDSAVYLCASSPIWTAYEQYFGPGTRLTVT.

This chain connects TRBV6-2 or TRBV6-3 to TRBJ1-5; D might be TRBD1 (5 bases). V lost 2 bases and J 7 bases, leaving 15 bases between the germline ends. The CDR3 runs 15 residues. The V gene's germline CDR1 is MNHEY and CDR2 SVGEGT. CDR3 DNA: TGTGCCAGCAGTTACCATCAGGGACGAGCCCAGCCCCAGCATTTT. This codes for CASSYHQGRAQPQHF.